Each of the 14 T cell receptor beta chains below was sequenced from the same sample in a study of cytomegalovirus exposure and HLA in healthy donors. 13 Jbeta primers and 60 Vbeta primers were used for the PCR. The protocol was immunoSEQ multiplex PCR, while the TCRdb copy is restricted to in-frame clones and leaves out a portion. Listed are 200,000 to 250,000 clones; around 0.95% falls within the top ten. Sequencing input: PBMCs. The receptors were sampled from a woman in her 30s in good health and CMV-seropositive.

J is TRBJ1-5 and V is TRBV18, with TRBD1 matching 8 bases. Germline-derived CDR1 and CDR2 are KGHSH and LQKENI. The CDR3 totals 15 residues. Trimming took 3 bases from V and 6 from J; bases not matched to a gene: 7. This CDR3 is CASSPETGVGQPQHF. Written as DNA, the CDR3 is TGTGCCAGCTCACCGGAGACAGGGGTAGGTCAGCCCCAGCATTTT.

This chain links TRBV2 with TRBJ2-5; D perhaps matches TRBD1 (5 bases). The CDR3 runs to 14 residues. V shed 1 base and J shed 5 bases, with 11 bases lying between them. The V gene's germline CDR1 is SNHLY and CDR2 FYNNEI. The CDR3, as DNA: TGTGCCAGCAGTGAAGGACAGCTTATGGAGACCCAGTACTTC. This encodes CASSEGQLMETQYF.

CDR3 nucleotide sequence: TGTGCCAGCAGTGACCTTAACAGGGATGACCACACTGAAGCTTTCTTT. It specifies CASSDLNRDDHTEAFF. This chain joins TRBV25-1 and TRBJ1-1, with a possible D match to TRBD1 (6 bases). Between the trimmed V and J ends, which lost 3 bases and 3 bases, there was a span of 17 bases. Germline assignment: CDR1 MGHDK and CDR2 SYGVNS. This CDR3 is 16 amino acids long.

J is TRBJ1-1 and V is TRBV6-6, with 10 bases aligning to TRBD1. The CDR3 is made up of 14 amino acids. In germline, CDR1 is MNHNY, CDR2 SVGAGI (reference sequence). J was trimmed by 7 bases and V by 7 bases; bases with no gene match: 9. The DNA for the CDR3 is TGTGCCAGCATTTCAAGACAGGGGGCGCATGAAGCTTTCTTT. It translates to CASISRQGAHEAFF.

The chain is built from TRBV19 and TRBJ1-1; 7 positions match TRBD1. In germline, CDR1 is LNHDA, CDR2 SQIVND (reference sequence). CDR3 length: 15 residues. With V trimmed by 3 bases and J by 0 bases, 4 bases remained unmatched. The CDR3 DNA reads as TGTGCCAGTAGTATCGGGACAGCGATGAACACTGAAGCTTTCTTT. Protein product: CASSIGTAMNTEAFF.

The chain has TRBV5-1 and TRBJ1-1, with 10 bases fitting TRBD1. There are 15 residues in the CDR3. In germline, CDR1 is SGHRS, CDR2 YFSETQ. V lost 4 bases and J lost 6; bases outside the gene matches: 9. CDR3 in amino acids: CASSGWGQGRPEAFF. CDR3 coding DNA: TGCGCCAGCAGCGGATGGGGACAGGGGAGGCCTGAAGCTTTCTTT.

The chain carries TRBV6-5 and TRBJ1-2, with a possible D match to TRBD1 (5 bases). V lost 2 bases to trimming and J lost 8 bases, with 15 bases between them. Germline CDR1 is MNHEY and CDR2 is SVGAGI. The CDR3 has 14 residues. The CDR3 spells CASSYGQGEGGYTF. The CDR3 bases are TGTGCCAGCAGTTACGGGCAGGGCGAAGGAGGCTACACCTTC.

V and J are TRBV28 and TRBJ2-2, with 8 bases aligning to TRBD1. This CDR3 has 15 residues. Losses at the gene ends were 5 bases for V and 4 bases for J; bases not matched to a gene: 6. Germline V gives CDR1 MDHEN, CDR2 SYDVKM. The CDR3 region has the DNA TGTGCCAGCAGTCCGCATGGACAGGGCACCGGGGAGCTGTTTTTT. Encoded protein: CASSPHGQGTGELFF.

The V gene is TRBV7-2, the J gene TRBJ2-1; D is unresolved. Trimming took 2 bases from V and 9 from J, leaving 14 bases between them. CDR3 length: 14 amino acids. Germline CDR1 SGHTA, CDR2 FQGNSA. The CDR3 loop reads CASSLFGTSGEQFF. CDR3 bases: TGTGCCAGCAGCTTATTTGGCACCTCGGGTGAGCAGTTCTTC.

The CDR3 sequence is CASSTDRARVDGYTF. The CDR3 bases are TGTGCCAGCAGTACGGACAGGGCGAGGGTGGATGGCTACACCTTC. The chain carries TRBV6-1 and TRBJ1-2; TRBD1 agrees at 8 bases. The CDR3 is 15 amino acids. V shed 5 bases and J 6 bases; nucleotides not matched to a gene: 11. Germline loops: CDR1 MNHNS, CDR2 SASEGT.

The gene calls are TRBV28 and TRBJ2-2; 9 bases agree with TRBD1. The CDR3 consists of 17 residues. The V gene end was trimmed by 6 bases and the J gene end by 2 bases; junction bases not matched to a gene: 10. Germline-derived CDR1 and CDR2 are MDHEN and SYDVKM. In DNA form, the CDR3 reads TGTGCCAGCAGCTTGACACAGGGGGCGACCAACACCGGGGAGCTGTTTTTT. This encodes CASSLTQGATNTGELFF.

V is TRBV5-8 and J is TRBJ1-5, with 8 bases aligning to TRBD1. The CDR3 length is 15 residues. Trimming cost V 4 bases and J 0 bases; bases outside gene matches: 3. Germline lookup yields CDR1 SGHTS and CDR2 YDEGEE. CDR3 in amino acids: CASSPGQGSNQPQHF. For the CDR3, the DNA is TGTGCCAGCAGCCCAGGACAGGGTAGCAATCAGCCCCAGCATTTT.

The chain couples TRBV28 to TRBJ2-2; TRBD2 is a possible D gene (6 bases). CDR3 length equals 14 residues. V was pared by 2 bases and J by 7 bases, with 11 bases between. Germline V lookup: CDR1 MDHEN, CDR2 SYDVKM. As DNA, the CDR3 is TGTGCCAGCAGTTTAGGCAGGGAGGTCGGGGAGCTGTTTTTT. It specifies CASSLGREVGELFF. Complete variable domain (other parts from reference TRBV28 and TRBJ2-2): DVKVTQSSRYLVKRTGEKVFLECVQDMDHENMFWYRQDPGLGLRLIYFSYDVKMKEKGDIPEGYSVSREKKERFSLILESASTNQTSMYLCASSLGREVGELFFGEGSRLTVL.

This chain links TRBV6-6 with TRBJ1-1, with D perhaps matching TRBD1 (6 bases). The CDR3 spans 14 residues. Germline loops: CDR1 MNHNY, CDR2 SVGAGI (reference sequence). With 6 bases removed from V and 0 bases from J, the gap between germline ends came to 11 bases. CDR3 nucleotide sequence: TGTGCCAGCAGCCAAGGACAGTTGAACACTGAAGCTTTCTTT. Amino acid sequence: CASSQGQLNTEAFF.